The 31 T cell receptor beta chains reported below all come from one sample, sequenced in a study of blood T cells in healthy people across ages. A J-beta primer mix and a sample-barcoded 5' primer were used in a second PCR of roughly 7 to 12 cycles. Each CDR3 protein is one row after TCRdb ran MiXCR on the 5' RACE reads. The table includes hundreds of thousands of distinct CDR3 sequences, 55% to 75% detected once. The sample consisted of blood. These receptor sequences come from a young man in good health.

This clonotype was found a few times. The gene calls are TRBV7-2 and TRBJ2-5; 10 nucleotides match TRBD2. The CDR3 runs to 19 residues. Germline V gene data show CDR1 as SGHTA and CDR2 as FQGNSA. V lost 1 base, J lost 6 bases, and 17 bases stayed unmatched. The CDR3 DNA reads TGTGCCAGCAGCTTAGTAGGGTTACTAGCGGGGCCCGGCCCCAAGACCCAGTACTTC. Translated, it gives CASSLVGLLAGPGPKTQYF.

The chain recombines TRBV10-3 with TRBJ2-1; tentatively, D is TRBD1 (6 bases). This CDR3 is 13 amino acids long. Trimming took off 11 bases at V and 5 bases at J, with 16 bases between the two ends. Germline V lookup: CDR1 ENHRY, CDR2 SYGVKD. The CDR3 region is CASRGTADNEQFF. CDR3 nucleotide sequence: TGTGCCTCGAGGGGGACCGCTGACAATGAGCAGTTCTTC.

This clonotype has only a few counts. The V gene is TRBV7-9, the J gene TRBJ2-7; 8 nucleotides agree with TRBD2. Germline loops: CDR1 SEHNR, CDR2 FQNEAQ (reference sequence). V was clipped by 4 bases and J by 3 bases; unmatched bases: 11. This CDR3 comprises 16 residues. CDR3 DNA sequence: TGTGCCAGCAGCTCTCTAGCGGGTGGGGTCCTCTACGAGCAGTACTTC. This sequence encodes CASSSLAGGVLYEQYF.

This clonotype was recorded a few times. In DNA form, the CDR3 reads TGTGCCAGCAGTTACTCCGTGACAGGGGGTGATGGCTACACCTTC. It codes for CASSYSVTGGDGYTF. The chain links TRBV6-5 to TRBJ1-2; 9 bases line up with TRBD1. In germline, CDR1 is MNHEY, CDR2 SVGAGI. CDR3 size: 15 residues. The V and J ends lost 0 bases and 6 bases, in that order; junction bases with no gene match: 5.

This clonotype was found once. This chain connects TRBV12-3 or TRBV12-4 to TRBJ2-1; 10 bases are shared with TRBD2. J was trimmed by 2 bases and V by 0 bases; bases with no gene match: 4. This CDR3 is 17 amino acids long. DNA for the CDR3: TGTGCCAGCAGTTTAGCGAGGACTAGCGGAACCTACAATGAGCAGTTCTTC. Translating gives CASSLARTSGTYNEQFF.

The rearrangement links TRBV9 to TRBJ2-7; TRBD1 is a possible D gene (5 bases). V was shortened by 0 bases and J by 3 bases, with 10 bases between the two germline ends. This CDR3 spans 14 amino acids. Germline CDR1 is SGDLS and CDR2 is YYNGEE. The CDR3 region has the DNA TGTGCCAGCAGCGTAGAGGGGCAGGACTACGAGCAGTACTTC. This codes for CASSVEGQDYEQYF.

This clonotype has more than one count but fewer than ten. V gene TRBV2 combines with J gene TRBJ1-5; no definite D call. The CDR3 is 15 amino acids. Per germline, CDR1 SNHLY and CDR2 FYNNEI. The ends were cut back, 1 base at V and 0 bases at J, with 7 bases in the middle. CDR3 bases: TGTGCCAGCAGTGAAGAGGGTCATAGCAATCAGCCCCAGCATTTT. Translation: CASSEEGHSNQPQHF.

Comment on this clonotype: One end of the junction does not line up with germline, which may come from a read error. The rearrangement links TRBV7-8 to TRBJ2-4; D is perhaps TRBD2 (6 bases). This CDR3 spans 15 amino acids. The germline CDR1 and CDR2 sequences are SGHVS and FQNEAQ. The CDR3 sequence is CASSTGPGAQNIQYF. CDR3 nucleotides: TGTGCCAGCAGCACAGGTCCGGGAGCCCAAAACATTCAGTACTTC.

The rearrangement links TRBV30 to TRBJ1-5; D may be TRBD1 (6 bases). Germline V gene sequence: CDR1 GTSNPN, CDR2 SVGIG (reference sequence). The CDR3 runs to 14 residues. Trimming removed 1 base from V and 3 bases from J, with 10 bases in between. The CDR3, as DNA: TGTGCCTGGAGTGCGAGACAGGACAATCAGCCCCAGCATTTT. Translating gives CAWSARQDNQPQHF.

Regarding this clonotype: A junction boundary mismatches the germline segment, possibly from a read error. The rearrangement links TRBV5-6 to TRBJ2-5; a possible D gene is TRBD2 (5 bases). The germline V gene encodes CDR1 SGHDT and CDR2 YYEEEE. CDR3 length: 14 residues. Written as DNA, the CDR3 is TGTGCCGGCAGCTTAGATGGGGAGCAAGAGACCCAGTACTTC. It codes for CAGSLDGEQETQYF.

This clonotype was counted between two and nine times. This chain joins TRBV12-3 or TRBV12-4 and TRBJ2-6; 7 nucleotides line up with TRBD1. The CDR3 extends over 18 amino acids. V trimming: 5 bases; J trimming: 0 bases; junction bases outside the gene matches: 10. CDR3 DNA sequence: TGTGCCAGCAGTCCAACGCAAGGGGGCAACTCTGGGGCCAACGTCCTGACTTTC. It is translated as CASSPTQGGNSGANVLTF.

This clonotype came up a few times. The chain recombines TRBV6-5 with TRBJ1-1; no definite D call. The CDR3 sequence is 14 residues long. The germline gives CDR1 MNHEY, CDR2 SVGAGI. Trimming removed 7 bases at V and 3 bases at J, with 15 bases between. The CDR3 loop reads CASTPYGEDTEAFF. DNA of the CDR3: TGTGCCAGCACCCCTTACGGAGAAGACACTGAAGCTTTCTTT.

V usage is TRBV5-1 and J usage is TRBJ2-1; D possibly corresponds to TRBD1 (5 bases). V shed 0 bases and J shed 2 bases, with 12 bases lying between them. CDR3 length: 16 amino acids. Germline CDR1 is SGHRS and CDR2 is YFSETQ. In DNA form, the CDR3 reads TGCGCCAGCAGCTTGGGGCAGGGTGAGCCCTACAATGAGCAGTTCTTC. It encodes CASSLGQGEPYNEQFF.

The J gene is TRBJ2-1, the V gene TRBV5-5, with 15 bases fitting TRBD2. Germline CDR1 and CDR2: SGHKS and YYEKEE (reference sequence). The trim removed 1 base at V and 10 bases at J, leaving 6 bases unmatched. The CDR3 has 16 amino acids. The CDR3 DNA reads TGTGCCAGCAGCTTGAGGACTAGCGGGAGGGCCGGGGAGCAGTTCTTC. Encoded protein: CASSLRTSGRAGEQFF.

The gene calls are TRBV4-1 and TRBJ1-3; D not resolved. The CDR3 has 15 residues. The V end was cut by 5 bases, the J end by 7 bases, with 18 bases between. Germline V CDR1 and CDR2: MGHRA, YSYEKL. CDR3 nucleotides: TGCGCCAGCAGCGAAAACACGGGAGTCGGGAACACCATATATTTT. As protein: CASSENTGVGNTIYF.

This sequence joins TRBV20-1 and TRBJ2-4, with D hard to call. Trimming shortened V by 0 bases and J by 13 bases, and 13 bases separated the two germline ends. CDR3 length: 12 residues. In germline, CDR1 is DFQATT, CDR2 SNEGSKA (reference sequence). CDR3 nucleotides: TGCAGTGCTAGAGAAGGGTCCAGACTGCAGTACTTC. The encoded protein is CSAREGSRLQYF.

As regards this clonotype: This may stem from a read error, because a much larger clone lies one nucleotide away. The V gene is TRBV29-1, the J gene TRBJ2-3, with TRBD2 matching over 12 bases. V dropped 7 bases and J dropped 4; count of bases not matched to a gene: 6. The CDR3 is made up of 14 amino acids. Germline V CDR1 and CDR2: SQVTM, ANQGSEA. The CDR3 is CSARTSGIADTQYF. The CDR3 DNA reads as TGCAGCGCTCGGACTAGCGGGATCGCAGATACGCAGTATTTT.

The V and J genes are TRBV6-2 or TRBV6-3 and TRBJ2-2, with TRBD2 matching over 11 bases. J gave up 2 bases and V 9 bases, and 11 bases lay outside the gene matches. The CDR3 covers 17 residues. Germline V lookup: CDR1 MNHEY, CDR2 SVGEGT. In nucleotides, the CDR3 is TGTGCCAGTAGCGGGAGGGATAGAAATCTTAACACCGGGGAGCTGTTTTTT. Translated: CASSGRDRNLNTGELFF.

This clonotype was detected only a few times. This sequence joins TRBV7-2 and TRBJ1-1, with a tentative D call TRBD1 (5 bases). Germline values: CDR1 SGHTA, CDR2 FQGNSA. V lost 4 bases, J lost 3 bases, and 18 bases lay in between. The CDR3 is made up of 16 amino acids. The CDR3 sequence: CASSSRGAALDTEAFF. DNA of the CDR3: TGTGCCAGCAGCTCCCGAGGGGCTGCTCTGGACACTGAAGCTTTCTTT.

The V and J genes are TRBV3-1 and TRBJ2-3; 14 positions agree with TRBD2. Losses at the gene ends were 4 bases for V and 4 bases for J; bases not matched to a gene: 4. Germline V gene data show CDR1 as LGHDT and CDR2 as YNNKEL (reference sequence). The CDR3 covers 16 residues. CDR3 amino acids: CASSPRLAGGSDTQYF. The CDR3 DNA follows: TGTGCCAGCAGCCCAAGACTAGCGGGGGGGTCAGATACGCAGTATTTT.

The chain employs TRBV12-3 or TRBV12-4 and TRBJ2-4; D is possibly TRBD1 or TRBD2 (5 bases each). Trimming cost V 4 bases and J 3 bases, with 13 bases left between them. This CDR3 has 15 amino acids. CDR3 sequence (DNA): TGTGCCAGCAGTTCCGACAGAGAGGGCAAAAACATTCAGTACTTC. Protein sequence: CASSSDREGKNIQYF.

V is TRBV4-1 and J is TRBJ2-7; TRBD1 matches at 9 bases. The length of the CDR3 is 15 residues. Germline assignment: CDR1 MGHRA and CDR2 YSYEKL. Unmatched junction bases numbered 11, after V lost 4 bases and J lost 7 bases. The CDR3 is CASSPGGTGLREQYF. The CDR3 nucleotides read TGCGCCAGCAGCCCTGGGGGGACAGGGCTTAGGGAGCAGTACTTC.

The chain uses TRBV28 and TRBJ2-7, with D unresolved. The CDR3 consists of 13 residues. Germline-derived CDR1 and CDR2 are MDHEN and SYDVKM. With 1 base removed from V and 7 bases from J, the gap between germline ends came to 11 bases. The CDR3 DNA reads as TGTGCCAGCAGTTTATTGACCAAATCGGAGCAGTACTTC. Residues: CASSLLTKSEQYF.

This clonotype was detected a few times. The V call is TRBV20-1, the J call TRBJ2-7, with 9 bases aligning to TRBD2. CDR1 is DFQATT and CDR2 is SNEGSKA in the germline V gene (reference sequence). V lost 5 bases and J lost 4; bases outside the gene matches: 6. The CDR3 totals 13 residues. In DNA, the CDR3 is TGCAGTGCTGGCCCGGCGGGAGGGTACGAGCAGTACTTC. It translates to CSAGPAGGYEQYF.

The V gene is TRBV20-1, the J gene TRBJ2-5; 7 bases align to TRBD2. CDR1 and CDR2 (germline): DFQATT, SNEGSKA (reference sequence). The junction had 9 bases not matched to a gene; V was cut back by 8 bases and J by 3 bases. This CDR3 has 13 amino acids. The DNA of the CDR3 is TGCAGTTCGACGGGACTAACCGAAGAGACCCAGTACTTC. It is translated as CSSTGLTEETQYF.

The DNA for the CDR3 is TGTGCCAGCAGTGGGCTCCTGAACACCGGGGAGCTGTTTTTT. Translating gives CASSGLLNTGELFF. The gene calls are TRBV7-9 and TRBJ2-2; D unresolved. V was pared by 6 bases and J by 1 base, with 9 bases between. The CDR3 is made up of 14 amino acids. Germline CDR1 reads SEHNR; CDR2 reads FQNEAQ (reference sequence).

In its sample, this clonotype was seen once. Here the CDR3 reads CASSNQGPREQYF. CDR3 nucleotide sequence: TGTGCCAGCAGCAACCAGGGTCCCCGCGAGCAGTACTTC. The chain is built from TRBV9 and TRBJ2-5, with a weak D call TRBD1 (5 bases). The DNA end favors TRBJ2-7, so the J call may be wrong. CDR3 length: 13 residues. The V gene's germline CDR1 is SGDLS and CDR2 YYNGEE.

This clonotype was detected a few times. The gene calls are TRBV20-1 and TRBJ2-3, with 11 bases aligning to TRBD1. V trimming: 5 bases; J trimming: 2 bases; junction bases outside the gene matches: 12. This CDR3 contains 17 residues. Germline CDR1 reads DFQATT; CDR2 reads SNEGSKA (reference sequence). CDR3 coding DNA: TGCAGTGCTGGAATGTGGGACAGGGGGAGTCCCACAGATACGCAGTATTTT. Translating it yields CSAGMWDRGSPTDTQYF.

This clonotype turned up a few times. The rearrangement links TRBV29-1 to TRBJ1-2, with 10 bases lining up with TRBD1. This CDR3 contains 16 residues. Germline V lookup: CDR1 SQVTM, CDR2 ANQGSEA. J gave up 9 bases and V 7 bases, and 20 bases lay outside the gene matches. The CDR3 DNA follows: TGCAGCGCCTTACGGGACAGGGGATCTTTCTCTGGACGCTACACCTTC. It yields the protein CSALRDRGSFSGRYTF. The full variable domain, completed using reference TRBV29-1 and TRBJ1-2, is SAVISQKPSRDICQRGTSLTIQCQVDSQVTMMFWYRQQPGQSLTLIATANQGSEATYESGFVIDKFPISRPNLTFSTLTVSNMSPEDSSIYLCSALRDRGSFSGRYTFGSGTRLTVV.

This clonotype has a handful of counts. This rearrangement joins TRBV7-2 to TRBJ2-1, with a weak D call TRBD2 (7 bases). CDR1 and CDR2 from the germline V gene are SGHTA and FQGNSA. CDR3 size: 14 residues. V lost 6 bases, J lost 9 bases, and 18 bases lay in between. The CDR3 region is CASRGGGQSSEQFF. As DNA, the CDR3 is TGTGCCAGCAGGGGGGGGGGCCAAAGCTCTGAGCAGTTCTTC.

The sample holds one count of this clonotype. This chain joins TRBV4-3 and TRBJ2-2; no reliable D call. This CDR3 is built from 15 residues. The germline V gene has CDR1 LGHNA and CDR2 YSLEER. The ends were cut back, 0 bases at V and 0 bases at J, with 5 bases in the middle. The CDR3 region has the DNA TGCGCCAGCAGCCAAGACCCGGCGAACACCGGGGAGCTGTTTTTT. Translating it yields CASSQDPANTGELFF.